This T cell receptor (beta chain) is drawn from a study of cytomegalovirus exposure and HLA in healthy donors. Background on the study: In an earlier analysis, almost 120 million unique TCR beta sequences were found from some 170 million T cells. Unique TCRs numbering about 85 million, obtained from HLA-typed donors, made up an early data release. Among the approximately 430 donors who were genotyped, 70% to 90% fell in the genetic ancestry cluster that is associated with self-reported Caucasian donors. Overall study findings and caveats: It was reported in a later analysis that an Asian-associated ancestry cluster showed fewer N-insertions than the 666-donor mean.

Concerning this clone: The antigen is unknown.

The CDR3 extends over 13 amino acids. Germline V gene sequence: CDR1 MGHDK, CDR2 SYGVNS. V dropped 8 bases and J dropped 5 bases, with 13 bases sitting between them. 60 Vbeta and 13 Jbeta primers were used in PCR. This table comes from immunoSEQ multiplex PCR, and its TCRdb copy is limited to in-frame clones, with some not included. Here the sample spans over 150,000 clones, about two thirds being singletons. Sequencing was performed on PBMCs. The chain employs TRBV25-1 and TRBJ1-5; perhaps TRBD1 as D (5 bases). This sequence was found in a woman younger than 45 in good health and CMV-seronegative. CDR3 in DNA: TGTGCCAGCGGAAGGGGAGGGGATCAGCCCCAGCATTTT. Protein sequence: CASGRGGDQPQHF.